This T cell receptor (beta chain) was captured in a study of T cell changes during pregnancy in multiple sclerosis. Produced via immunoSEQ multiplex PCR; TCRdb's table is partial and in-frame only. Found here are approximately 63,000 clones, 85% to 95% of them singletons; the top ten hold roughly 2.1%. V lost 4 bases and J 3 bases, leaving 19 bases between the germline ends. The CDR3 contains 16 residues. Germline assignment: CDR1 SGDLS and CDR2 YYNGEE. The chain couples TRBV9 to TRBJ1-1; D perhaps matches TRBD1 (5 bases). The specimen comprised peripheral blood, sampled in the third trimester of pregnancy. The clonotype comes from a female donor in good health, enrolled as a control in a pregnancy study. CDR3 loop: CASSPHSRAGDTEAFF. Here the CDR3 DNA reads TGTGCCAGCAGCCCCCATAGCAGGGCGGGGGACACTGAAGCTTTCTTT. Combining the CDR3 with reference TRBV9 and TRBJ1-1 gives the whole variable domain DSGVTQTPKHLITATGQRVTLRCSPRSGDLSVYWYQQSLDQGLQFLIQYYNGEERAKGNILERFSAQQFPDLHSELNLSSLELGDSALYFCASSPHSRAGDTEAFFGQGTRLTVV.